This T cell receptor beta chain was documented in a study of blood T cell repertoires in COVID-19. Study summary: Spain, Italy and the United States supplied samples that represented acute and convalescent COVID-19. Sources were T cells, B-cell-depleted T cells, or PBMCs; the material itself was cDNA or gDNA.

Per the authors' pipeline: Amplification of reference gene primers was used by the study to estimate nucleated cell counts. TCRdb keeps only in-frame clones here, not all; method: immunoSEQ multiplex PCR. V, J and clone size were drawn from that table, and D and trimming were deduced from the DNA. The table includes some 260,000 clones, about 90% detected once. The CDR3 sequence is 15 residues long. Germline values: CDR1 LGHDT, CDR2 YNNKEL (reference sequence). J was trimmed by 3 bases and V by 1 base; bases with no gene match: 5. Each participant's cohort was designated according to participant-reported clinical history.

The material sequenced was PBMCs or T cells enriched from blood (not recorded which). This TCR was recovered from a woman aged 30 to 39 with acute COVID-19. The rearrangement uses TRBV3-1 (or the pseudogene TRBV3-2) and TRBJ2-7; 8 nucleotides line up with TRBD1. In DNA, the CDR3 is TGTGCCAGCAGCCAAGGGACAGGGAACAGCTACGAGCAGTACTTC. It yields the protein CASSQGTGNSYEQYF.